Sequencing of this T cell receptor (beta chain) was carried out in a study of shared clonotypes between healthy human individuals. Study-wide points: The study found roughly 5% of naive CD4 clonotypes shared across a few donors.

This clone was detected once. What it binds is unknown. Germline trimming cut 1 base from V and 8 bases from J; bases unmatched to any gene: 2. This CDR3 is built from 13 residues. CDR1 and CDR2 from the germline V gene are SGHDT and YYEEEE. Some clones are missing from TCRdb's copy, which holds only in-frame ones; the method was immunoSEQ multiplex PCR. The table includes approximately 1.5 million clones, around 98.5% detected once. This sequence originates from a man aged 30 to 45 in good health. The rearrangement uses TRBV5-6 and TRBJ2-1; 8 bases fit TRBD1. Sequencing was done on a sample of naive CD4+ T cells sorted from blood. Subset reported: CD45RA+ positively selected. This chain's CDR3 is CASSLYRGDEQFF. The DNA for the CDR3 is TGTGCCAGCAGCTTGTACAGGGGGGATGAGCAGTTCTTC.